One and the same sample provided the 18 T cell receptor beta chains below, sequenced in a study of blood T cells in healthy people across ages. Using a J-beta primer mix together with a sample-barcoded 5' primer, a second PCR was run for roughly 6 to 12 cycles. TCRdb ran MiXCR on the 5' RACE reads and lists one entry per CDR3 protein. The table shows roughly 1.9 million distinct CDR3 sequences, with about two fifths occurring only once. Material: blood. The receptors were sampled from a human donor in good health.

About this clonotype itself: Mismatch with germline at one junction end may stem from a read error. This sequence joins TRBV7-2 and TRBJ1-2; no clear D. CDR3 length: 15 residues. CDR1 and CDR2 (germline): SGHTA, FQGNSA. The CDR3 region is CANSLEAASKYGYTF. CDR3 coding DNA: TGTGCCAACAGCTTAGAGGCAGCCTCTAAGTATGGCTACACCTTC.

A few counts support this clonotype. This chain joins TRBV6-2 or TRBV6-3 and TRBJ2-1, with 12 bases matching TRBD1. The J call may be faulty, since TRBJ2-5 better matches the DNA end. CDR1 and CDR2 (germline): MNHEY, SVGEGT. The CDR3 loop spans 13 amino acids. The CDR3 spells CASSTGTGGNQYF. Written as DNA, the CDR3 is TGTGCCAGCAGTACCGGGACAGGGGGCAACCAGTACTTC.

The chain couples TRBV5-1 to TRBJ1-1; 7 bases map to TRBD1. Germline CDR1 is SGHRS and CDR2 is YFSETQ. The CDR3 runs 15 residues. V was pared by 4 bases and J by 2 bases, with 8 bases of the junction left unmatched. The CDR3, as DNA: TGCGCCAGCAGCCCTGGGACAGCGATTAACACTGAAGCTTTCTTT. It translates to CASSPGTAINTEAFF. Based on the CDR3 plus reference TRBV5-1 and TRBJ1-1, the full variable domain is KAGVTQTPRYLIKTRGQQVTLSCSPISGHRSVSWYQQTPGQGLQFLFEYFSETQRNKGNFPGRFSGRQFSNSRSEMNVSTLELGDSALYLCASSPGTAINTEAFFGQGTRLTVV.

The genes are TRBV12-3 or TRBV12-4 and TRBJ1-6, with TRBD1 as a possible D gene (6 bases). Trimming stripped 4 bases from V and 10 bases from J, with 11 bases between. The CDR3 extends over 13 amino acids. DNA of the CDR3: TGTGCCAGCAGTTCGTCAGGGGTCTCACCCCTCCACTTT. Amino acids: CASSSSGVSPLHF.

The chain links TRBV14 to TRBJ2-3; D is unclear. V shed 0 bases and J shed 1 base, with 8 bases lying between them. The CDR3 runs to 15 residues. Looked up from germline, CDR1 is SGHDN and CDR2 is FVKESK. The CDR3 region has the DNA TGTGCCAGCAGCCAAGATAATGCAGGCACAGATACGCAGTATTTT. It specifies CASSQDNAGTDTQYF.

V usage is TRBV20-1 and J usage is TRBJ1-2; the D gene is possibly TRBD1 (5 bases). V was clipped by 1 base and J by 3 bases, with 12 bases between them. From germline, CDR1 is DFQATT and CDR2 SNEGSKA (reference sequence). The CDR3 covers 14 residues. The CDR3, as DNA: TGCAGTGCTAGAGGCCCAGGGACGGACTATGGCTACACCTTC. The encoded protein is CSARGPGTDYGYTF.

V gene TRBV4-1 combines with J gene TRBJ2-3, with TRBD2 matching 9 bases. This CDR3 region has 18 residues. Germline V gene sequence: CDR1 MGHRA, CDR2 YSYEKL. V lost 5 bases, J lost 4 bases, and 16 bases stayed unmatched. The DNA of the CDR3 is TGCGCCAGCAGCGGGCCGGTGATGGGGCGGGGGGGCGCAGATACGCAGTATTTT. Amino acid sequence: CASSGPVMGRGGADTQYF.

The sample holds a few counts of this clonotype. The chain links TRBV5-1 to TRBJ2-7, with 12 bases aligning to TRBD1. From germline, CDR1 is SGHRS and CDR2 YFSETQ. The length of the CDR3 is 15 residues. The V segment lost 3 bases and the J segment 5 bases; nucleotides outside the gene matches: 6. In nucleotides, the CDR3 is TGCGCCAGCAGCTATACCGGGACAGGGGGCGACGAGCAGTACTTC. Translation gives CASSYTGTGGDEQYF.

This chain uses TRBV3-1 with TRBJ1-4, with D uncertain. Trimming stripped 1 base from V and 5 bases from J, with 11 bases between. The germline V gene has CDR1 LGHDT and CDR2 YNNKEL (reference sequence). CDR3 length equals 15 residues. Here the CDR3 DNA reads TGTGCCAGCAGCCAAGTTATCGCCGGGAATGAAAAACTGTTTTTT. This encodes CASSQVIAGNEKLFF. Based on the CDR3 plus reference TRBV3-1 and TRBJ1-4, the full variable domain is DTAVSQTPKYLVTQMGNDKSIKCEQNLGHDTMYWYKQDSKKFLKIMFSYNNKELIINETVPNRFSPKSPDKAHLNLHINSLELGDSAVYFCASSQVIAGNEKLFFGSGTQLSVL.

The rearrangement links TRBV21-1 to TRBJ2-3; the D segment call TRBD2 is taken from the table without a DNA check. TRBV21-1 is an annotated pseudogene. This CDR3 region has 13 residues. The CDR3: CATPVPTSGGQYF. The DNA of the CDR3 is TGTGCCACCCCAGTACCGACTAGCGGGGGACAGTATTTT.

A remark on this clonotype: One end of the junction varies from germline; a read error may be responsible. V usage is TRBV27 and J usage is TRBJ1-4, with 7 bases that match TRBD1. CDR3 size: 14 residues. Germline CDR1 and CDR2: MNHEY and SMNVEV (reference sequence). CDR3 in amino acids: CASSSTGVNAKQFF. The CDR3 nucleotides are TGTGCCAGCAGTTCCACAGGGGTAAACGCTAAACAGTTTTTT. The full variable domain, with the rest looked up from reference TRBV27 and TRBJ1-4, is EAQVTQNPRYLITVTGKKLTVTCSQNMNHEYMSWYRQDPGLGLRQIYYSMNVEVTDKGDVPEGYKVSRKEKRNFPLILESPSPNQTSLYFCASSSTGVNAKQFFGSGTQLSVL.

This clonotype was counted a few times. The chain couples TRBV28 to TRBJ2-7; TRBD1 matches at 7 bases. Germline V CDR1 and CDR2: MDHEN, SYDVKM. This CDR3 has 13 amino acids. The junction had 6 bases not matched to a gene; V was cut back by 7 bases and J by 3 bases. The CDR3 DNA reads TGTGCCAGCAAACGACAGGGCGGCTACGAGCAGTACTTC. Its protein is CASKRQGGYEQYF.

Written as DNA, the CDR3 is TGCAGTGCTAGTCTCGGGGATCGAGATGAGCAGTTCTTC. Its protein product is CSASLGDRDEQFF. The chain carries TRBV20-1 and TRBJ2-1; tentative D call: TRBD2 (5 bases). CDR3 size: 13 residues. Trimming took 3 bases from V and 8 from J, leaving 14 bases between them. In germline, CDR1 is DFQATT, CDR2 SNEGSKA (reference sequence).

This sequence joins TRBV20-1 and TRBJ2-5; 9 bases map to TRBD2. Germline lookup yields CDR1 DFQATT and CDR2 SNEGSKA (reference sequence). The CDR3 runs 15 residues. After removal of 1 base from V and 4 bases from J, the junction contained 7 bases not matched to a gene. The CDR3 sequence is CSARGWLAGLETQYF. The CDR3 nucleotides are TGCAGTGCTAGAGGCTGGCTAGCGGGGCTAGAGACCCAGTACTTC.

This clonotype was seen a few times. This chain joins TRBV7-9 and TRBJ2-5; D is possibly TRBD2 (5 bases). V gave up 3 bases and J gave up 4 bases, with 18 bases separating them. The germline V gene has CDR1 SEHNR and CDR2 FQNEAQ (reference sequence). The CDR3 runs to 16 residues. The CDR3 DNA is TGTGCCAGCAGCTTTGGGCTAGCCGACGGCGGAGAGACCCAGTACTTC. Translated: CASSFGLADGGETQYF.

This clonotype was detected a few times. V gene TRBV7-2 combines with J gene TRBJ2-3, with 8 bases matching TRBD2. V shed 5 bases and J 6 bases; nucleotides not matched to a gene: 10. This CDR3 comprises 15 residues. Germline V gene data show CDR1 as SGHTA and CDR2 as FQGNSA. The CDR3 region has the DNA TGTGCCAGCAGCCAATATGTCGGGGGGGCGGATACGCAGTATTTT. This gives the protein CASSQYVGGADTQYF.

The chain is built from TRBV2 and TRBJ1-2; D not resolved. Trimming took off 6 bases at V and 8 bases at J, with 16 bases between the two ends. In germline, CDR1 is SNHLY, CDR2 FYNNEI. The CDR3 is 13 residues long. CDR3 sequence (DNA): TGTGCCAGCAGGCCCTTTAAGGAGGGCGGCTACACCTTC. As protein: CASRPFKEGGYTF.

The chain recombines TRBV29-1 with TRBJ2-1, with D maybe TRBD2 (5 bases). In germline, CDR1 is SQVTM, CDR2 ANQGSEA. The CDR3 spans 10 residues. The V gene lost 7 bases and the J gene lost 10 bases, with 11 bases spanning the gap. The CDR3 reads CSALAFEQFF. The CDR3 region has the DNA TGCAGCGCCCTAGCCTTCGAGCAGTTCTTC.